Following are 10 T cell receptor beta chains from one sample sequenced in a study of technical replicates of blood from several donors. Some clones are missing from TCRdb's copy, which holds only in-frame ones; the method was immunoSEQ multiplex PCR. Counted here are 74,000 or so clones, approximately 96% occurring once; the ten biggest clones make up 0.3% to 0.35%. The sample comprised T cells isolated from PBMCs. The receptors were sampled from a human donor in good health.

V is TRBV11-2 and J is TRBJ1-1; tentatively, D is TRBD1 (5 bases). CDR1 is SGHAT, CDR2 FQNNGV, per germline. This CDR3 comprises 13 residues. V was clipped by 5 bases and J by 11 bases, with 18 bases between them. The CDR3 sequence is CASSPGQGRAAFF. The CDR3 nucleotides read TGTGCCAGCAGCCCAGGGCAGGGCCGGGCGGCTTTCTTT. The full variable domain, with the rest looked up from reference TRBV11-2 and TRBJ1-1, is EAGVAQSPRYKIIEKRQSVAFWCNPISGHATLYWYQQILGQGPKLLIQFQNNGVVDDSQLPKDRFSAERLKGVDSTLKIQPAKLEDSAVYLCASSPGQGRAAFFGQGTRLTVV.

This rearrangement joins TRBV19 to TRBJ2-7, with D maybe TRBD2 (6 bases). The CDR3 has 13 amino acids. The V end was cut by 3 bases, the J end by 6 bases, with 12 bases between. Germline assignment: CDR1 LNHDA and CDR2 SQIVND (reference sequence). In DNA, the CDR3 is TGTGCCAGTAGTATCTCTTGGGGAGGCGAGCAGTACTTC. Translated: CASSISWGGEQYF.

The chain recombines TRBV27 with TRBJ1-4; 7 bases are a match to TRBD1. The germline V gene encodes CDR1 MNHEY and CDR2 SMNVEV (reference sequence). The CDR3 spans 15 residues. V trimming: 4 bases; J trimming: 4 bases; junction bases outside the gene matches: 6. The CDR3 is CASSSRQGINEKLFF. The CDR3 nucleotides are TGTGCCAGCAGTTCCAGACAGGGCATTAATGAAAAACTGTTTTTT.

This chain links TRBV19 with TRBJ1-5; tentatively, D is TRBD1 (5 bases). Deletions cut 4 bases from V and 1 base from J, with 8 bases between. Germline assignment: CDR1 LNHDA and CDR2 SQIVND (reference sequence). The length of the CDR3 is 14 residues. Here the CDR3 reads CASSTGNSNQPQHF. For the CDR3, the DNA is TGTGCCAGTAGTACAGGGAACAGCAATCAGCCCCAGCATTTT.

The chain combines TRBV19 with TRBJ2-4, with 10 bases matching TRBD2. V lost 3 bases, J lost 9 bases, and 14 bases stayed unmatched. The CDR3 contains 17 residues. The germline V gene encodes CDR1 LNHDA and CDR2 SQIVND (reference sequence). This chain's CDR3 is CASSIGGPGLALSIQYF. As DNA, the CDR3 is TGTGCCAGTAGTATTGGAGGTCCGGGACTAGCGTTAAGCATTCAGTACTTC.

This chain joins TRBV7-2 and TRBJ2-3, with D possibly matching TRBD2 (5 bases). Trimming pared 1 base from V and 7 bases from J, leaving 21 bases between. Germline V gene lookup returns CDR1 SGHTA and CDR2 FQGNSA. The CDR3 contains 17 residues. Written as DNA, the CDR3 is TGTGCCAGCAGCTTAGTTGCGGGTACCAGAATCGTTTATACGCAGTATTTT. Its translation: CASSLVAGTRIVYTQYF.

The V call is TRBV19, the J call TRBJ1-1; D perhaps matches TRBD1 (6 bases). In germline, CDR1 is LNHDA, CDR2 SQIVND (reference sequence). V lost 5 bases and J lost 6, with 13 bases in between. This CDR3 has 13 residues. This chain's CDR3 is CASSLQGQAEAFF. The CDR3 bases are TGTGCCAGTAGTCTACAGGGTCAAGCTGAAGCTTTCTTT.

J is TRBJ1-4 and V is TRBV6-5; the match to TRBD1 covers 9 bases. From germline, CDR1 is MNHEY and CDR2 SVGAGI. The CDR3 totals 14 residues. Unmatched junction bases numbered 5, after V lost 4 bases and J lost 8 bases. The CDR3 nucleotides are TGTGCCAGCAGTTCCGGGACAGGGTACGAAAAACTGTTTTTT. It encodes CASSSGTGYEKLFF.

The rearrangement uses TRBV10-3 and TRBJ2-1; D call uncertain. Looked up from germline, CDR1 is ENHRY and CDR2 is SYGVKD. V was pared by 2 bases and J by 3 bases, with 5 bases between. The CDR3 has 13 residues. The CDR3 protein is CAISETYYNEQFF. In DNA form, the CDR3 reads TGTGCCATCAGTGAGACTTACTACAATGAGCAGTTCTTC.

As to this clone: At one of its ends the junction is not consistent with the germline gene, which may arise from a read error. The chain carries TRBV30 and TRBJ1-1; possibly TRBD1 for D (5 bases). Germline V lookup: CDR1 GTSNPN, CDR2 SVGIG (reference sequence). The CDR3 extends over 11 amino acids. CDR3 coding DNA: TGTGCCTGGAGGGAACAGGCAACAGGAATCTTT. It encodes CAWREQATGIF.